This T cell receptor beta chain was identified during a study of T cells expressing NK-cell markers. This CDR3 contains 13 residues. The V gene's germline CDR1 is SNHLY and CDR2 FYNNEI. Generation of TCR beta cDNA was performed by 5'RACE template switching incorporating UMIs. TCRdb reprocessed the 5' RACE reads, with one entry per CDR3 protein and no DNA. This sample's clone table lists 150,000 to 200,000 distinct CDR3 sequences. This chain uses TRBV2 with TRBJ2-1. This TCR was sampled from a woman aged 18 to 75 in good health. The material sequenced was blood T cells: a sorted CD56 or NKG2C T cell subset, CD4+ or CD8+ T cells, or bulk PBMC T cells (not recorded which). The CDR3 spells CASSEARGNEQFF. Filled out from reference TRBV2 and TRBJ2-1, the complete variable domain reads EPEVTQTPSHQVTQMGQEVILRCVPISNHLYFYWYRQILGQKVEFLVSFYNNEISEKSEIFDDQFSVERPDGSNFTLKIRSTKLEDSAMYFCASSEARGNEQFFGPGTRLTVL.